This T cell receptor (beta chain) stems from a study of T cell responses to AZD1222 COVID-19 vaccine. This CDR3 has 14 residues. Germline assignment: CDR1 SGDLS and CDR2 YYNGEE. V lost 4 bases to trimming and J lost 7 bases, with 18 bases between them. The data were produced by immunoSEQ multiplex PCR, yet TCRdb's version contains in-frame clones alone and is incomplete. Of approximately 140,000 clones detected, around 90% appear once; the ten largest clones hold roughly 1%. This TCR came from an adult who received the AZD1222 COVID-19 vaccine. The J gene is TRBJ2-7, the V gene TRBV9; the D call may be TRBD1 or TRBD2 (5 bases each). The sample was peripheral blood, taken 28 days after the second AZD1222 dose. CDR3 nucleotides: TGTGCCAGCAGCCCCGGGACCGCCCCCTCTGAGCAGTACTTC. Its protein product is CASSPGTAPSEQYF.